This T cell receptor (beta chain) was profiled in a study of blood T cells in healthy people across ages. Study-wide results and limits: Getting older went along with TCR beta diversity per million T cells dropping roughly linearly.

Germline CDR1 is MNHEY and CDR2 is SVGAGI. The CDR3 sequence is 15 residues long. With a J-beta primer mix and a sample-barcoded 5' primer, a second PCR ran 7 to 11 cycles. Each CDR3 protein gets one entry after TCRdb re-called the 5' RACE reads with MiXCR. The repertoire holds 850,000 to 1,000,000 distinct CDR3 sequences, with under 50% as singletons. They isolated at least 7 million PBMCs from each sample. At least 5 micrograms of total RNA were extracted per sample. This clonotype was counted between two and nine times. The antigen is unknown. The rearrangement joins TRBV6-5 to TRBJ2-4; D is tentatively TRBD1 or TRBD2 (5 bases each). The J call may not be correct, given that the DNA end is closer to TRBJ2-7. Sequences were obtained from blood. The TCR sequence derives from a young man in good health. The CDR3 DNA reads TGTGCCAGCAGTTATCATCGGGACGGGCACTACGAGCAGTACTTC. It encodes CASSYHRDGHYEQYF.